This T cell receptor (beta chain) comes out of a study of cytomegalovirus exposure and HLA in healthy donors. The PCR employed 60 Vbeta primers together with 13 Jbeta primers. TCRdb keeps only in-frame clones here, not all; method: immunoSEQ multiplex PCR. The sample carries 150,000 to 200,000 clones, approximately 80% recorded once. CDR1 and CDR2 from the germline V gene are MNHNS and SASEGT. V was trimmed by 7 bases and J by 1 base, leaving 17 bases between them. CDR3 size: 15 residues. The rearrangement links TRBV6-1 to TRBJ2-7; D is possibly TRBD2 (6 bases). Sequenced: PBMCs. The TCR sequence derives from a woman aged 18-35 years in good health and CMV-seropositive. This CDR3 reads CASTVAASGSYEQYF. The CDR3 DNA reads TGTGCCAGCACCGTAGCGGCCAGCGGGTCCTACGAGCAGTACTTC.